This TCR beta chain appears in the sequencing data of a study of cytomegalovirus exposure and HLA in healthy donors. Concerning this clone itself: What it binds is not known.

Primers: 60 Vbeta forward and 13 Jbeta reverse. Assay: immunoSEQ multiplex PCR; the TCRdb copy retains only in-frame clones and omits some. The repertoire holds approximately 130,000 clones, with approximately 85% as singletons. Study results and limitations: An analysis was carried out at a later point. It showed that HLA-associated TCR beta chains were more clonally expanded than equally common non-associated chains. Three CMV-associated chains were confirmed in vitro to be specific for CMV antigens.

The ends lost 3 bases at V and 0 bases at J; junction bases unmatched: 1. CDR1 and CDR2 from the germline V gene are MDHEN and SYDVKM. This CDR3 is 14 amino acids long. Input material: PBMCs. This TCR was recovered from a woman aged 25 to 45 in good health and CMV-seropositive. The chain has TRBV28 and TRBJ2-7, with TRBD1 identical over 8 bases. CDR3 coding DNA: TGTGCCAGCAGTTTGGACAGGGTCTCCTACGAGCAGTACTTC. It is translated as CASSLDRVSYEQYF.